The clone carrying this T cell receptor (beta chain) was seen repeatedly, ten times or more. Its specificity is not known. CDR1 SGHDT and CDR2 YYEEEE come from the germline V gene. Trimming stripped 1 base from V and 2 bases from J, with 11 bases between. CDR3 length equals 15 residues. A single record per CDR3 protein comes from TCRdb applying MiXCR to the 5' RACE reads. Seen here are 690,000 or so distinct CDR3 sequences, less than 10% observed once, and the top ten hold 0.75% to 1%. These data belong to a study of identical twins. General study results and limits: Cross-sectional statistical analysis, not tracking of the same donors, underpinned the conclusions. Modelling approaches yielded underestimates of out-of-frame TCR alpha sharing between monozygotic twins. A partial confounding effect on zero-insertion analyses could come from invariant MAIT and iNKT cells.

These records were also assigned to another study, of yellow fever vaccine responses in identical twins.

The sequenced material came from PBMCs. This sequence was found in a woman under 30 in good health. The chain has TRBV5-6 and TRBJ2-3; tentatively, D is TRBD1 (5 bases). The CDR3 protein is CASSLNRPHTDTQYF. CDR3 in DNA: TGTGCCAGCAGCTTGAACAGGCCACACACAGATACGCAGTATTTT. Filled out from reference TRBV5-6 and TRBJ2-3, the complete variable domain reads DAGVTQSPTHLIKTRGQQVTLRCSPKSGHDTVSWYQQALGQGPQFIFQYYEEEERQRGNFPDRFSGHQFPNYSSELNVNALLLGDSALYLCASSLNRPHTDTQYFGPGTRLTVL.